Listed below are T cell receptor beta chains from one sample, sequenced in a study of shared clonotypes between healthy human individuals. This table comes from immunoSEQ multiplex PCR, and its TCRdb copy is limited to in-frame clones, with some not included. In the table there are around 2.1 million clones, 85% to 95% of which are singletons. Sequenced input: naive CD8+ T cells from PBMCs. The receptor set was obtained from a man younger than 35 in good health. Some clones in this sample may be carry-over from other donors' samples. The CDR3 runs from the conserved cysteine through the conserved F or W. The D gene is left open where the match is weak. Size tells how often a clone was seen (once, few, many) or the class of an expanded clone, and some rows leave it out.

v_gene	j_gene	abundance	d_gene	CDR3nt	CDR3aa
TRBV7-8	TRBJ2-7	.	.	TGTGCCAGCAGCTTATCAGCCTACGAGCAGTACTTC	CASSLSAYEQYF
TRBV7-9	TRBJ2-3	.	TRBD2	TGTGCCAGCAGCTGGACTAGCGGGAGGGGGCTTCGTACAGATACGCAGTATTTT	CASSWTSGRGLRTDTQYF
TRBV28	TRBJ2-3	.	TRBD2	TGTGCCAGCAGTCCGCTAGCGGGGCGCACAGATACGCAGTATTTT	CASSPLAGRTDTQYF
TRBV28	TRBJ1-2	.	.	TGTGCCAGCAGTTTGCCGGTGACGGGCTATGGCTACACCTTC	CASSLPVTGYGYTF
TRBV12-5	TRBJ1-2	.	.	TGTGCTAGTGGCCCGCATTCCGAGGTTTCCTATGGCTACACCTTC	CASGPHSEVSYGYTF
TRBV27	TRBJ1-5	.	TRBD1	TGTGCCAGCAGTTTATTTTGGACAGGGGATCAGCCCCAGCATTTT	CASSLFWTGDQPQHF
TRBV13	TRBJ2-7	once	TRBD1	TGTGCCAGCAGCTGGGTAGACAGGGGATCCTACGAGCAGTACTTC	CASSWVDRGSYEQYF
TRBV7-9	TRBJ1-1	.	TRBD1	TGTGCCAGCAGCTCAAAAGGACAGGCCTGGAACACTGAAGCTTTCTTT	CASSSKGQAWNTEAFF
TRBV28	TRBJ2-5	.	TRBD1	TGTGCCAGTCGGGACAGGGCACAAGAGACCCAGTACTTC	CASRDRAQETQYF
TRBV6-4	TRBJ2-1	.	.	TGTGCCAGCAGTGAACGGCCAGCGGACAGCTCCTACAATGAGCAGTTCTTC	CASSERPADSSYNEQFF
TRBV5-1	TRBJ2-1	.	TRBD2	TGCGCCAGCAGCTTGGGGTGGACTAGCGGGATAAATGAGCAGTTCTTC	CASSLGWTSGINEQFF
TRBV29-1	TRBJ2-5	.	.	TGCAGCGTTGATGGTGGACGGGGACAAGAGACCCAGTACTTC	CSVDGGRGQETQYF
TRBV28	TRBJ2-3	.	TRBD2	TGTGCCAGCAGCCTAGGCCCGGGGGGGCAGTATTTT	CASSLGPGGQYF
TRBV28	TRBJ1-5	.	.	TGTGCCAGCAGCCCCCGGTGGGGGGGCAATCAGCCCCAGCATTTT	CASSPRWGGNQPQHF
TRBV6-1	TRBJ2-7	.	TRBD1	TGTGCCAGCAGTCCGGGACAGGGGGACTACGAGCAGTACTTC	CASSPGQGDYEQYF
TRBV6-5	TRBJ2-5	.	TRBD2	TGTGCCAGCAGTTACAGTTCGGGGGGGCTGTGGGAGACCCAGTACTTC	CASSYSSGGLWETQYF
TRBV27	TRBJ1-5	.	.	TGTGCCAGCAGGCGGTTAGGTTTGAGGGATAGCAATCAGCCCCAGCATTTT	CASRRLGLRDSNQPQHF
TRBV6-5	TRBJ1-2	.	.	TGTGCCAGCAGTTACGCAGGGGCTAACTATGGCTACACCTTC	CASSYAGANYGYTF
TRBV7-9	TRBJ2-5	.	TRBD2	TGTGCCAGCAGCTCTCCCGGGACTAGCGGGAGGGAGACGGAGACCCAGTACTTC	CASSSPGTSGRETETQYF
TRBV11-2	TRBJ2-7	.	.	TGTGCCAGCAGCTTAGGCCCAGGGGTCGAGCAGTACTTC	CASSLGPGVEQYF
TRBV27	TRBJ2-2	.	.	TGTGCCAGCAGTTCCTCCTCGGTTCCCGGGGAGCTGTTTTTT	CASSSSSVPGELFF
TRBV10-3	TRBJ2-7	.	.	TGTGCCATCAGTGACCGCCCCTCGACAGGCTACGAGCAGTACTTC	CAISDRPSTGYEQYF
TRBV5-1	TRBJ2-6	.	TRBD1	TGCGCCAGCAGCTTGGAGGGGACAGGCTCTGGGGCCAACGTCCTGACTTTC	CASSLEGTGSGANVLTF
TRBV5-4	TRBJ2-7	.	TRBD2	TGTGCCAGCAGCGGGGGACTAGCGGGAACCTACGAGCAGTACTTC	CASSGGLAGTYEQYF
TRBV11-1	TRBJ2-5	.	.	TGTGCCAGCAGTTCAGGGACGGTCGAAGAGACCCAGTACTTC	CASSSGTVEETQYF
TRBV11-2	TRBJ1-4	once	.	TGTGCCAGCAGCTTATTTGCAACTAATGAAAAACTGTTTTTT	CASSLFATNEKLFF
TRBV19	TRBJ2-7	.	.	TGTGCCAGTAGTATCTCGACAGAAACCTACGAGCAGTACTTC	CASSISTETYEQYF
TRBV15	TRBJ1-5	.	.	TGTGCCACCAGCAGAGACAGGGATCAGGGCAATCAGCCCCAGCATTTT	CATSRDRDQGNQPQHF
TRBV9	TRBJ1-1	.	TRBD1	TGTGCCAGCAGCCCTAACAGGGGGACTGAAGCTTTCTTT	CASSPNRGTEAFF
TRBV27	TRBJ2-7	.	TRBD1	TGTGCCAGCAGTCGACAGGGTGGAGCCTACGAGCAGTACTTC	CASSRQGGAYEQYF
TRBV27	TRBJ2-1	.	.	TGTGCCAGCAGTACCAGGACCCTTTGGGATGAGCAGTTCTTC	CASSTRTLWDEQFF
TRBV10-1	TRBJ2-2	.	.	TGCGCCAGCTCCGAGCGAGGATACACCGGGGAGCTGTTTTTT	CASSERGYTGELFF